The clone carrying this T cell receptor (beta chain) showed up many times. Its target is not known. CDR1 and CDR2 from the germline V gene are SEHNR and FQNEAQ (reference sequence). With 4 bases removed from V and 6 bases from J, the gap between germline ends came to 10 bases. The CDR3 length is 13 residues. TCRdb re-called the reads through MiXCR, storing one row per CDR3 protein. The repertoire includes about 300,000 distinct CDR3 sequences, approximately 8.9% of them detected once, and around 2.5% sits in the top ten. The data stem from a study of T cell repertoires in cytomegalovirus infection. Study results and limitations: Ex vivo responses were dominated by HLA-C-restricted CMV-specific TCR beta clonotypes.

The sequence was obtained from a human donor in good health (CMV status not recorded). Some clones in this sample may be carry-over from other donors' samples. This chain uses TRBV7-9 with TRBJ2-1; D remains ambiguous. Sequencing was performed on PBMCs. The CDR3 reads CASSWRPVNEQFF. The CDR3 DNA reads TGTGCCAGCAGCTGGCGTCCCGTCAATGAGCAGTTCTTC.